This T cell receptor (beta chain) emerged from a study of cytomegalovirus exposure and HLA in healthy donors. Across the whole study: When about 400 donors were genotyped, about 81% of them were found to fall in the Caucasian-associated ancestry cluster.

CDR3 size: 16 residues. Germline assignment: CDR1 SGHTA and CDR2 FQGTGA. The J segment lost 6 bases and the V segment lost 5 bases, leaving 11 bases of the junction unmatched. PCR was performed using 60 Vbeta and 13 Jbeta primers. Here immunoSEQ multiplex PCR was the method, and the copy in TCRdb shows in-frame clones only, minus some. The sample lists over 150,000 clones; roughly three quarters were seen once. Points on this clone: Its antigen is currently unknown.

Study results and caveats: Common viral pathogens (according to a later analysis) appeared linked to several of the most significant clusters. Reported performance of the classifier showed diagnosis of cytomegalovirus status with high specificity and sensitivity.

Sequenced: PBMCs. This clonotype originated in a male donor in good health and CMV-seropositive. The V and J genes are TRBV7-3 and TRBJ2-1; 9 bases map to TRBD1. The CDR3 region is CASSLRGTGMFNEQFF. CDR3 coding DNA: TGTGCCAGCAGCCTCCGGGGGACAGGGATGTTCAATGAGCAGTTCTTC.